This entry features one T cell receptor (beta chain) sequence. The data were taken from a study of blood T cell repertoires in COVID-19. Study overall: Samples of COVID-19 (acute and convalescent) were obtained from the United States, Italy and Spain. PBMCs, B-cell-depleted T cells, or T cells provided the cDNA or gDNA that made up the material.

In the study's own analysis: Nucleated cell counts were estimated from reference gene primer amplification. Assay: immunoSEQ multiplex PCR; the TCRdb copy retains only in-frame clones and omits some. That table gives V, J and clone size, and the DNA gave D and trimming. Here the sample spans some 200,000 clones, roughly four fifths being singletons. Specimen: peripheral blood. The receptor's source is a woman in her 50s with active or convalescent COVID-19.

CDR3 protein: CASSLPGQSNEQYF. In DNA, the CDR3 is TGTGCCAGTAGCTTACCGGGACAGTCCAACGAGCAGTACTTC. V usage is TRBV19 and J usage is TRBJ2-7, with 7 bases aligning to TRBD1. This CDR3 is 14 amino acids long. After removal of 6 bases from V and 5 bases from J, the junction contained 10 bases not matched to a gene. The germline CDR1 and CDR2 sequences are LNHDA and SQIVND (reference sequence).